This T cell receptor (beta chain) was recorded in a study of T cell responses to AZD1222 COVID-19 vaccine. Study details: Doses given second, at about 4 or about 12 weeks, were pooled. General observations from the study: Elevations in Spike-specific TCR breadth and depth followed administration of two AZD1222 doses.

As to this clone: Its cognate antigen is unknown.

The CDR3 totals 17 residues. J lost 4 bases, V lost 2 bases, and 11 bases had no gene match. Germline V gives CDR1 SGHRS, CDR2 YFSETQ. Assay used: immunoSEQ multiplex PCR; TCRdb lists only in-frame clones, some missing. The sample yields approximately 190,000 clones, approximately 91% seen once. V usage is TRBV5-1 and J usage is TRBJ1-2, with 10 nucleotides matching TRBD1. The sample was peripheral blood, taken on day 0 of AZD1222 vaccination. The source of this sequence is an adult in good health. This chain's CDR3 is CASSLTGQGTPGYGYTF. CDR3 sequence (DNA): TGCGCCAGCAGCTTAACGGGACAGGGGACTCCGGGCTATGGCTACACCTTC.